This T cell receptor beta chain was obtained from a study of sequential checkpoint blockade in melanoma. The wider study: Patients were randomized 1:1 to nivolumab-then-ipilimumab or ipilimumab-then-nivolumab first-line. After both sequences, patients received maintenance nivolumab.

Indicated treatment: randomized to nivolumab then ipilimumab (arm A) or the reverse (arm B). The CDR3 is 16 amino acids. With 0 bases clipped from V and 3 bases from J, the junction kept 4 bases outside the gene matches. Looked up from germline, CDR1 is SGHAT and CDR2 is FQNNGV. Data came from immunoSEQ multiplex PCR; TCRdb stores just in-frame clones and leaves some out. There are 30,000 to 40,000 clones in the sample; roughly 86% occur only once, and around 5.4% lies in the top ten. The specimen was CD8+ T cells sorted from blood (inferred from file names), collected from a patient given nivolumab and ipilimumab in sequence. The receptor was isolated from a human donor with melanoma. The gene calls are TRBV11-2 and TRBJ1-5; TRBD1 matches 8 bases. The CDR3 loop reads CASSLDGQGFNQPQHF. For the CDR3, the DNA is TGTGCCAGCAGCTTAGATGGACAGGGCTTCAATCAGCCCCAGCATTTT.